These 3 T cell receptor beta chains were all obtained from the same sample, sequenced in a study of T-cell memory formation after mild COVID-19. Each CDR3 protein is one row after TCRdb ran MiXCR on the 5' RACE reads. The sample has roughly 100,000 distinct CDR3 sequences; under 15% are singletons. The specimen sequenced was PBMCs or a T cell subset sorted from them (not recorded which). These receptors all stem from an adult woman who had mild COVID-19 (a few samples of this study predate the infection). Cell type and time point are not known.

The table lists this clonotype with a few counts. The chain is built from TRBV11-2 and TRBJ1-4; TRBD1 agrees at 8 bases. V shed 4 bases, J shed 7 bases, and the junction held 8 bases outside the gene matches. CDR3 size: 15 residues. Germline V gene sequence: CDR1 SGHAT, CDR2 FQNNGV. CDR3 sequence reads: CASSSAGTGREKLFF. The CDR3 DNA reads TGTGCCAGCAGCTCCGCTGGGACAGGACGTGAAAAACTGTTTTTT.

In nucleotides, the CDR3 is TGTGCCAGCATCCCCGGCCCCTACGGTGAGCAGTTCTTC. As protein: CASIPGPYGEQFF. This sequence joins TRBV7-9 and TRBJ2-1, with D unresolved. Germline V gene data show CDR1 as SEHNR and CDR2 as FQNEAQ (reference sequence). Deletions cut 7 bases from V and 9 bases from J, with 16 bases between. The CDR3 is 13 residues long.

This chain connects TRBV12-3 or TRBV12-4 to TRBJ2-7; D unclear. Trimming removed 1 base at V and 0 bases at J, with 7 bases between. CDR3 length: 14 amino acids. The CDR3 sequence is CASSLGSSSYEQYF. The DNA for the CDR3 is TGTGCCAGCAGTTTAGGCAGCAGCTCCTACGAGCAGTACTTC.